This T cell receptor beta chain was recovered during a study of blood T cell repertoires in COVID-19. Whole-study context: From the United States, Italy and Spain came samples of acute and convalescent COVID-19. PBMCs, B-cell-depleted T cells, or T cells were the source of the cDNA or gDNA that made up the material.

Per the original data handling: Amplification of reference gene primers was used by the study to estimate nucleated cell counts. Clones were sequenced by immunoSEQ multiplex PCR, and TCRdb holds only the in-frame ones, with some missing. V and J calls and clone size are those listed in that table; D and trimming were worked out from the DNA. The sample shows around 74,000 clones, roughly 85% of them seen only once. V lost 2 bases to trimming and J lost 1 base; unmatched junction nucleotides: 6. The CDR3 runs to 16 residues. The germline V gene encodes CDR1 MDHEN and CDR2 SYDVKM. The V and J genes are TRBV28 and TRBJ2-7; 9 bases are shared with TRBD2. What was sequenced was peripheral blood. The TCR sequence derives from a man aged 25-45 years with acute or convalescent COVID-19. The DNA for the CDR3 is TGTGCCAGCAGTTTAAGGGTTCTAGCGGGATCCTACGAGCAGTACTTC. This gives the protein CASSLRVLAGSYEQYF.